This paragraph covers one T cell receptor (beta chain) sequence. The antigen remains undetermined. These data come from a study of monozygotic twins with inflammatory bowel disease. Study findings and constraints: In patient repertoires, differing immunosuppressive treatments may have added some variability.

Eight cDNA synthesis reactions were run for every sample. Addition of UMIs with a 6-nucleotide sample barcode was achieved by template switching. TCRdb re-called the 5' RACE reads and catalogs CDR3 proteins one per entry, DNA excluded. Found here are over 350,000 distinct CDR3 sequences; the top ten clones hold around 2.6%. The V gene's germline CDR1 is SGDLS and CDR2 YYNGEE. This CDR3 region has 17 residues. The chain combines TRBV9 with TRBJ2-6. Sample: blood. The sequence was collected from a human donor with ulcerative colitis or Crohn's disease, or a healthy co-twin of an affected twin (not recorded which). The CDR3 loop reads CASSVGYTFSGANVLTF.